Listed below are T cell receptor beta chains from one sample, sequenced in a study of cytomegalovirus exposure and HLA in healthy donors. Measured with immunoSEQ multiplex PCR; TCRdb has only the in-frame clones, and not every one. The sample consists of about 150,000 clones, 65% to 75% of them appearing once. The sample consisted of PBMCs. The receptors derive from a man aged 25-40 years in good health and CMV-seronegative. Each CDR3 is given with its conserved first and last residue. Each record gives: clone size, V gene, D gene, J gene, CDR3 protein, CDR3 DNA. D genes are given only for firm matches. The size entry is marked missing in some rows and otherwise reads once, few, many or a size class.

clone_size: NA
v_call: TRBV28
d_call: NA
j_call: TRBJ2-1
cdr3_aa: CASILGGGVNNEQFF
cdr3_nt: TGTGCCAGCATCCTCGGAGGGGGGGTTAACAATGAGCAGTTCTTC

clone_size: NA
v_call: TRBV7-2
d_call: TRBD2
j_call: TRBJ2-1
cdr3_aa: CASSPIAGGYNEQFF
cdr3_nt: TGTGCCAGCAGCCCAATAGCGGGGGGCTACAATGAGCAGTTCTTC

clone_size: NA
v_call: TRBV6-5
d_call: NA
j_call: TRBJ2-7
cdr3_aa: CASSYHGQGRHEQYF
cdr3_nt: TGTGCCAGCAGTTACCACGGGCAGGGAAGGCACGAGCAGTACTTC

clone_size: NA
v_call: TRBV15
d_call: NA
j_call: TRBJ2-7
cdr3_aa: CATSREAGRNYEQYF
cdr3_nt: TGTGCCACCAGCAGAGAGGCAGGGAGGAACTACGAGCAGTACTTC

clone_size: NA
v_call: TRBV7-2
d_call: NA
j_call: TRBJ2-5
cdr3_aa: CASSLADLYQETQYF
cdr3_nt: TGTGCCAGCAGCTTAGCGGACTTGTACCAAGAGACCCAGTACTTC

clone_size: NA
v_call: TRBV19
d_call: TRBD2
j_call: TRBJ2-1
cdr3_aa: CASSIEFLAGGGYEQFF
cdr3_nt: TGTGCCAGTAGTATAGAGTTCCTAGCGGGGGGAGGTTATGAGCAGTTCTTC

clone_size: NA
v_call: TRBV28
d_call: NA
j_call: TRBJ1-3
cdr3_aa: CASSLRQAPSGNTIYF
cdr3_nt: TGTGCCAGCAGCCTCCGGCAGGCCCCCTCTGGAAACACCATATATTTT

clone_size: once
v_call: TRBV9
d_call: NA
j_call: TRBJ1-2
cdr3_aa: CASSPHQEGRSYTF
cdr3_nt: TGTGCCAGCAGCCCTCACCAGGAGGGAAGGAGCTACACCTTC

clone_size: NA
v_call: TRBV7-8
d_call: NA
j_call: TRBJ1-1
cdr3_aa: CASSLEQGNEAFF
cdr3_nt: TGTGCCAGCAGCTTAGAACAGGGAAATGAAGCTTTCTTT

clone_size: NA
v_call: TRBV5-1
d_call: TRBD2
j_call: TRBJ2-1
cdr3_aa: CASSVTSGPYNEQFF
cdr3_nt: TGCGCCAGCAGCGTTACTAGCGGACCTTACAATGAGCAGTTCTTC

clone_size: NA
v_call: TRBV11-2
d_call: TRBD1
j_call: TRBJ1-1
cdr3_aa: CASSLGEQGWNTEAFF
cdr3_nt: TGTGCCAGCAGCTTAGGTGAACAGGGGTGGAACACTGAAGCTTTCTTT

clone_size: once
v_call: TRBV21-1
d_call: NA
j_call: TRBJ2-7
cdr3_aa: CASSSRGDSRPYEQYF
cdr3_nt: TGTGCCAGCAGCTCCCGAGGGGACAGCCGTCCCTACGAGCAGTACTTC

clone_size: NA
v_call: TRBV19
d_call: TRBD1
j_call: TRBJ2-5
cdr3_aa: CASSRNTGVGETQYF
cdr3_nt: TGTGCCAGTAGTAGGAACACAGGGGTGGGAGAGACCCAGTACTTC

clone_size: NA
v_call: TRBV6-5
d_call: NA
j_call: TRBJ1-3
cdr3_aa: CASSYSMGDTIYF
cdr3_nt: TGTGCCAGCAGTTACTCGATGGGAGACACCATATATTTT

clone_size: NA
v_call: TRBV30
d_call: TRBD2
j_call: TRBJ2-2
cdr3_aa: CAWRGRASNTGELFF
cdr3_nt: TGTGCCTGGAGAGGGAGGGCTTCGAACACCGGGGAGCTGTTTTTT

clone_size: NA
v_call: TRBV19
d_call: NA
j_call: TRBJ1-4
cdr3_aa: CASSQGLTNEKLFF
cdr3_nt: TGTGCCAGTAGTCAGGGTTTAACTAATGAAAAACTGTTTTTT

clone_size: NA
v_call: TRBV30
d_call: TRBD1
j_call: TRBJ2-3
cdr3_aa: CAWSVYSQTGENTDTQYF
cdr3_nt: TGTGCCTGGAGTGTGTACTCACAGACAGGGGAAAATACAGATACGCAGTATTTT

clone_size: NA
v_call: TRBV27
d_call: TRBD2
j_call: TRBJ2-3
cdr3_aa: CASSEAYGLAGSTDTQYF
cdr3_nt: TGTGCCAGCAGCGAGGCTTATGGTCTAGCGGGGAGCACAGATACGCAGTATTTT

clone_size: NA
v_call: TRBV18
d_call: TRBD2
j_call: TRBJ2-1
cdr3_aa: CASSPPLAGIMGNEQFF
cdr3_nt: TGTGCCAGCTCACCACCCCTAGCGGGGATAATGGGCAATGAGCAGTTCTTC

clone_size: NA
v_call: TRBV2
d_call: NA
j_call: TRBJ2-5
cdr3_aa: CASNFPRQTQETQYF
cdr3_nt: TGTGCCAGCAACTTCCCCCGACAAACCCAAGAGACCCAGTACTTC

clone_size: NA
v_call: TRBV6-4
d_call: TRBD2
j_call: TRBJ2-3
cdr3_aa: CASSGGGGAGDTQYF
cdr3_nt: TGTGCCAGCAGTGGAGGCGGGGGGGCCGGAGATACGCAGTATTTT

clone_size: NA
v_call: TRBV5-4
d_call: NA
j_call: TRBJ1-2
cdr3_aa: CASSINRVGGYTF
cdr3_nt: TGTGCCAGCAGCATTAACAGGGTCGGGGGCTACACCTTC

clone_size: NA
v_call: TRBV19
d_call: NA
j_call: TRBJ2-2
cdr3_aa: CAVYEDTGELFF
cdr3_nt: TGTGCCGTATATGAGGACACCGGGGAGCTGTTTTTT

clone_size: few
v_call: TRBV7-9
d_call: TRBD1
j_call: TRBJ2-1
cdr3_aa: CSSSATGIANNEQFF
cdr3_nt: TGTTCCAGCAGCGCGACAGGGATAGCCAACAATGAGCAGTTCTTC

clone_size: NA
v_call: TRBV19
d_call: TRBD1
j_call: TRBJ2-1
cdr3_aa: CASSNNRGSEQFF
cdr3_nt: TGTGCCAGTAGTAACAACAGGGGGTCTGAGCAGTTCTTC

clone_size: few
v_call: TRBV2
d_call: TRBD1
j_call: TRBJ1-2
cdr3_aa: CASRIGTGALYGYTF
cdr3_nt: TGTGCCAGCAGAATCGGGACAGGGGCCCTCTATGGCTACACCTTC

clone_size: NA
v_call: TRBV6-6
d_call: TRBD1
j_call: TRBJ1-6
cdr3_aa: CASSYSAGGYNSPLHF
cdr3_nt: TGTGCCAGCAGTTACTCGGCAGGGGGCTATAATTCACCCCTCCACTTT

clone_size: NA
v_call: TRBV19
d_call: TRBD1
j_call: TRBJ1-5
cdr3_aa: CASTRQGGAFSSNQPQHF
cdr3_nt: TGTGCCAGTACTAGACAGGGGGGAGCTTTTTCGAGCAATCAGCCCCAGCATTTT

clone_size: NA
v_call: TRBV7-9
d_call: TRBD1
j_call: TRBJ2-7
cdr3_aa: CASSLVEGAATYEQYF
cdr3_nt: TGTGCCAGCAGCTTGGTTGAGGGGGCGGCTACCTACGAGCAGTACTTC

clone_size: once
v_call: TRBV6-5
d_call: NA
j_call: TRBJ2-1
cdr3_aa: CASSYGRGEQFF
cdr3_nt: TGTGCCAGCAGTTACGGAAGGGGGGAGCAGTTCTTC

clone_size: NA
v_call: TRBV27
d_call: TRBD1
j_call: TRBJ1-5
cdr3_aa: CASSLTGVVSNQPQHF
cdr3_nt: TGTGCCAGCAGTTTGACAGGGGTGGTGAGCAATCAGCCCCAGCATTTT

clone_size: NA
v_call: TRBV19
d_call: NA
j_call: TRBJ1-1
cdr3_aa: CASREGEFTEAFF
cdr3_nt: TGTGCCAGTCGAGAGGGGGAGTTCACTGAAGCTTTCTTT

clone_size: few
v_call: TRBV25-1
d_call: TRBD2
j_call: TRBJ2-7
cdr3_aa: CASSESGGSSYEQYF
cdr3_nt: TGTGCCAGCAGTGAAAGCGGGGGGAGCTCCTACGAGCAGTACTTC

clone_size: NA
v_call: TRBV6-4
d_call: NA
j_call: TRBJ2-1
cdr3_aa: CASSDSKPLDSLPGNEQFF
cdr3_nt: TGTGCCAGCAGTGACTCAAAACCCCTAGACAGCCTTCCTGGGAATGAGCAGTTCTTC

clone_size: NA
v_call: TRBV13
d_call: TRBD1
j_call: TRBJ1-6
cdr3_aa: CASSLRTGGYNSPLHF
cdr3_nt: TGTGCCAGCAGCTTACGGACAGGGGGATATAATTCACCCCTCCACTTT

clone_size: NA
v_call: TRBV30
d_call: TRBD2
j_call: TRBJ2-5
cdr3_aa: CAGGGQETQYF
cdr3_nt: TGTGCTGGGGGGGGACAAGAGACCCAGTACTTC

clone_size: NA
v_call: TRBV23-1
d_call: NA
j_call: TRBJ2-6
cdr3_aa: CASSPKHSSVSPAGSGANVLTF
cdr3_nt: TGCGCCAGCAGTCCAAAACATTCGTCAGTCTCCCCGGCAGGCTCTGGGGCCAACGTCCTGACTTTC

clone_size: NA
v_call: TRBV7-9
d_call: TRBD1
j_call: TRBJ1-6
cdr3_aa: CASSLGQGDSSYNSPLHF
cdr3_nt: TGTGCCAGCAGCCTGGGACAGGGAGACAGCTCCTATAATTCACCCCTCCACTTT

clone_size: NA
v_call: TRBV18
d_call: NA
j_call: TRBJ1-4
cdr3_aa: CASSPPTAEKLFF
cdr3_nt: TGTGCCAGCTCACCACCGACAGCTGAAAAACTGTTTTTT

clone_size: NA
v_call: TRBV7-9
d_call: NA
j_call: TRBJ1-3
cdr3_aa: CASRATGGNTIYF
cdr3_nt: TGTGCCAGCAGAGCAACAGGCGGAAACACCATATATTTT

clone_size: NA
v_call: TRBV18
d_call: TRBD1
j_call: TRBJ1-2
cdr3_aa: CASSSGQDYGYTF
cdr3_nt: TGTGCCAGCTCATCTGGACAGGACTATGGCTACACCTTC

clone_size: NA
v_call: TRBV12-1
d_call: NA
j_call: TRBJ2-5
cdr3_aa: CASSLAGDQETQYF
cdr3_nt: TGTGCCAGCAGCTTAGCGGGGGACCAAGAGACCCAGTACTTC

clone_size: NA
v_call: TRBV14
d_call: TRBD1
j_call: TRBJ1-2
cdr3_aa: CASSQGWGTGAYGYTF
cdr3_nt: TGTGCCAGCAGCCAAGGATGGGGGACAGGGGCCTATGGCTACACCTTC

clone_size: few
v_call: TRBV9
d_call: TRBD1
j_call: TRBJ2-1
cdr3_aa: CASSVTGDNEQFF
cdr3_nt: TGTGCCAGCAGCGTAACAGGGGACAATGAGCAGTTCTTC